This T cell receptor beta chain was recovered during a study of CXCR3-negative and CXCR3-positive naive CD8 T cells. All TRB cDNA libraries came from 5' RACE performed with UMI labels. One entry per CDR3 protein, without DNA, is what TCRdb gives after re-calling the 5' RACE reads. The sample has under 45,000 distinct CDR3 sequences. The material sequenced was memory CD8+ T cells from blood. This receptor was obtained from a human donor in good health. Some clones in this sample may be carry-over from other donors' samples.

The chain's CDR3 is CASSLRFDEQFF. V is TRBV7-9 and J is TRBJ2-1. This CDR3 is built from 12 residues. In germline, CDR1 is SEHNR, CDR2 FQNEAQ (reference sequence).